Below, 8 T cell receptor beta chains from the same sample are listed, as sequenced in a study of blood T cell repertoires in COVID-19 (TCRdb year 2020). The method behind the library was the immunoSEQ multiplex PCR assay. TCRdb provides this immuneACCESS table in a form limited to in-frame rearrangements. Some clones are lacking; in checked studies, under half of them reflect an unresolved V gene, and why the rest are absent is not known. Present in this sample are 350,000 to 450,000 clones, around nine tenths of which were seen just once. About 1.7% of the sample is in the top ten clones. Sample: PBMCs or T cells enriched from blood (not recorded which). The receptors shown here come from a woman aged 25 to 45 who had recovered from COVID-19.

The chain uses TRBV5-1 and TRBJ1-2; D unclear. Trimming removed 1 base at V and 0 bases at J, with 7 bases between. CDR1 is SGHRS, CDR2 YFSETQ, per germline. This CDR3 spans 14 amino acids. In nucleotides, the CDR3 is TGCGCCAGCAGCTTGCGGGATTCTAACTATGGCTACACCTTC. It yields the protein CASSLRDSNYGYTF.

This clone was seen once. This chain uses TRBV5-4 with TRBJ1-1; possible D gene TRBD1, 5 bases. The CDR3 is 16 residues long. Trimming removed 4 bases at V and 0 bases at J, with 16 bases between. Germline V CDR1 and CDR2: SGHNT, YYREEE (reference sequence). The CDR3 DNA follows: TGTGCCAGCAGCACCCCAGGGCCCCTCATGAACACTGAAGCTTTCTTT. Its translation: CASSTPGPLMNTEAFF.

This clone was counted only a few times. The gene calls are TRBV27 and TRBJ1-1, with D possibly matching TRBD1 (6 bases). The CDR3 totals 14 residues. Germline V gene data show CDR1 as MNHEY and CDR2 as SMNVEV (reference sequence). V lost 6 bases to trimming and J lost 3 bases, with 14 bases between them. The CDR3 region has the DNA TGTGCCAGCAGATTACAGGGAGGCGACACTGAAGCTTTCTTT. Its protein product is CASRLQGGDTEAFF.

This chain connects TRBV7-3 to TRBJ1-1; no clear D gene. Germline CDR1 reads SGHTA; CDR2 reads FQGTGA. CDR3 length: 13 residues. V gave up 4 bases and J gave up 4 bases, with 10 bases separating them. CDR3 protein: CASSSHRSTEAFF. CDR3 sequence (DNA): TGTGCCAGCAGCTCTCATCGGAGCACTGAAGCTTTCTTT. The variable domain in full, completed from reference TRBV7-3 and TRBJ1-1, reads GAGVSQTPSNKVTEKGKYVELRCDPISGHTALYWYRQSLGQGPEFLIYFQGTGAADDSGLPNDRFFAVRPEGSVSTLKIQRTERGDSAVYLCASSSHRSTEAFFGQGTRLTVV.

This clone has just a few counts. The rearrangement uses TRBV10-3 and TRBJ1-3; D is undetermined. The length of the CDR3 is 15 residues. The germline V gene encodes CDR1 ENHRY and CDR2 SYGVKD. V lost 1 base and J 0 bases, leaving 7 bases between the germline ends. As DNA, the CDR3 is TGTGCCATCAGTGAGTTGGCAGGCTCTGGAAACACCATATATTTT. Protein: CAISELAGSGNTIYF.

The chain links TRBV30 to TRBJ2-7; 7 bases agree with TRBD1. Germline V lookup: CDR1 GTSNPN, CDR2 SVGIG (reference sequence). V lost 4 bases to trimming and J lost 2 bases; unmatched junction nucleotides: 5. This CDR3 is 13 amino acids long. This CDR3 reads CAWNRDSTYEQYF. CDR3 in DNA: TGTGCCTGGAACCGGGACAGTACCTACGAGCAGTACTTC. Full variable domain (rest looked up from reference TRBV30 and TRBJ2-7): SQTIHQWPATLVQPVGSPLSLECTVEGTSNPNLYWYRQAAGRGLQLLFYSVGIGQISSEVPQNLSASRPQDRQFILSSKKLLLSDSGFYLCAWNRDSTYEQYFGPGTRLTVT.

Only one count was recorded for this clone. This sequence joins TRBV19 and TRBJ1-3; no reliable D call. This CDR3 has 15 amino acids. Germline V CDR1 and CDR2: LNHDA, SQIVND (reference sequence). The ends were cut back, 7 bases at V and 2 bases at J, with 15 bases in the middle. The CDR3 region is CASMRGTSPGNTIYF. The CDR3 nucleotides read TGTGCCAGTATGCGGGGAACGAGCCCTGGAAACACCATATATTTT.

V is TRBV7-9 and J is TRBJ1-3, with D possibly TRBD1 on 5 matching bases. Per germline, CDR1 SEHNR and CDR2 FQNEAQ (reference sequence). Trimming took 5 bases from V and 16 from J, leaving 21 bases between them. The CDR3 runs to 13 residues. CDR3 protein: CASSPVRAGPKYF. In DNA form, the CDR3 reads TGTGCCAGCAGCCCAGTCCGGGCAGGGCCTAAGTATTTT.